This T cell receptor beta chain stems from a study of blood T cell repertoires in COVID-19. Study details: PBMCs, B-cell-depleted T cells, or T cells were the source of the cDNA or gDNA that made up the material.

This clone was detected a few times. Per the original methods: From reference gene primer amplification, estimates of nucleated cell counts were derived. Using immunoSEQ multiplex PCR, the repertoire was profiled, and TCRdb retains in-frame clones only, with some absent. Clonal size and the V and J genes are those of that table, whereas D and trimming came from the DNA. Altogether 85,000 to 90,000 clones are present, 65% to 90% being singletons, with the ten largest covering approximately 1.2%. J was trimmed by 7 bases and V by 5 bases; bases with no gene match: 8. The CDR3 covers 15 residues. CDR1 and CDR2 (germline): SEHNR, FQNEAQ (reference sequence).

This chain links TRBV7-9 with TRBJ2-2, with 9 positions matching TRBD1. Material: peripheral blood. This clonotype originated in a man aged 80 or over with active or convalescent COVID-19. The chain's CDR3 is CASSPGTGSIGELFF. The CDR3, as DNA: TGTGCCAGCAGCCCCGGGACAGGGAGTATCGGGGAGCTGTTTTTT.